A selection of T cell receptor beta chains follows, all from one sample in a study of blood T cell repertoires in COVID-19. Sequencing was performed with immunoSEQ multiplex PCR; in TCRdb, only in-frame clones are kept and a portion is missing. This sample has around 330,000 clones, with around 90% found just once. Sequences were obtained from PBMCs or T cells enriched from blood (not recorded which). All receptors come from a man in his sixties who had recovered from COVID-19. Both conserved end residues are part of each CDR3. The D gene is left open where the match is weak. Only some rows state a clone size, as once, few, many or a class for expanded clones.

d_gene	abundance	v_gene	j_gene	CDR3aa	CDR3nt
-	-	TRBV7-2	TRBJ2-7	CASSLVVLAGYEQYF	TGTGCCAGCAGCTTAGTGGTCCTGGCGGGCTACGAGCAGTACTTC
-	-	TRBV28	TRBJ2-6	CASSLWSSGANVLTF	TGTGCCAGCAGTCTCTGGAGCTCTGGGGCCAACGTCCTGACTTTC
-	-	TRBV9	TRBJ2-3	CASSVNQGTDTQYF	TGTGCCAGCAGCGTCAACCAGGGCACAGATACGCAGTATTTT
TRBD1	-	TRBV5-1	TRBJ2-7	CASSSIGQGFTF	TGCGCCAGCAGCTCAATCGGACAGGGGTTTACCTTC
TRBD2	-	TRBV28	TRBJ2-7	CASSLVGLAGEQYF	TGTGCCAGCAGTTTAGTGGGACTAGCGGGCGAGCAGTACTTC
-	-	TRBV13	TRBJ1-2	CASSSGLARYGYTF	TGTGCCAGCAGCTCCGGACTGGCCCGCTATGGCTACACCTTC
-	-	TRBV6-1	TRBJ2-1	CASSEAGQGGQFF	TGTGCCAGCAGTGAAGCGGGGCAGGGGGGGCAGTTCTTC
-	-	TRBV7-9	TRBJ2-3	CASSLAGVHTDTQYF	TGTGCCAGCAGCTTAGCAGGGGTCCACACAGATACGCAGTATTTT
TRBD1	-	TRBV6-5	TRBJ1-6	CASRKGQGYNSPLHF	TGTGCCAGCAGGAAGGGACAGGGCTATAATTCACCCCTCCACTTT
-	-	TRBV5-1	TRBJ1-2	CASSLGRVSSYGYTF	TGCGCCAGCAGCTTGGGCCGGGTTTCTAGCTATGGCTACACCTTC
-	-	TRBV4-1	TRBJ1-1	CASSPFETGTNTEAFF	TGCGCCAGCAGCCCTTTCGAGACAGGAACGAACACTGAAGCTTTCTTT
-	-	TRBV7-3	TRBJ1-1	CASSTRADNEAFF	TGTGCCAGCAGCACGCGGGCCGATAACGAAGCTTTCTTT
-	-	TRBV5-5	TRBJ2-7	CASSLPGGPYEQYF	TGTGCCAGCAGCTTGCCCGGGGGACCCTACGAGCAGTACTTC
TRBD2	-	TRBV29-1	TRBJ2-3	CSVALAGRSDTQYF	TGCAGCGTTGCCCTAGCGGGAAGGTCAGATACGCAGTATTTT
TRBD1	-	TRBV19	TRBJ1-1	CASSHTGTGRRTEAFF	TGTGCCAGTAGCCACACCGGGACAGGGAGGAGAACTGAAGCTTTCTTT
TRBD2	-	TRBV7-3	TRBJ2-2	CASSLASGTPAGELFF	TGTGCCAGCAGCTTAGCTAGCGGGACCCCAGCCGGGGAGCTGTTTTTT
TRBD1	-	TRBV5-1	TRBJ2-2	CASSLAPTGGITGELFF	TGCGCCAGCAGCTTGGCCCCCACAGGGGGCATCACCGGGGAGCTGTTTTTT
-	-	TRBV28	TRBJ2-3	CASSSPGRTDTQYF	TGTGCCAGCAGCTCGCCTGGGCGCACAGATACGCAGTATTTT
-	-	TRBV7-3	TRBJ1-1	CASSLNGANTEAFF	TGTGCCAGCAGCTTAAATGGGGCAAACACTGAAGCTTTCTTT
-	once	TRBV3-1/TRBV3-2	TRBJ1-6	CASSHPSSYNSPLHF	TGTGCCAGCAGCCATCCCAGCTCCTATAATTCACCCCTCCACTTT
-	once	TRBV5-4	TRBJ1-2	CASSLTNQGNGYTF	TGTGCCAGCAGCTTGACAAATCAGGGGAATGGCTACACCTTC
-	-	TRBV19	TRBJ1-2	CASSTQGHGYGYTF	TGTGCCAGTAGTACCCAGGGACACGGCTATGGCTACACCTTC
-	-	TRBV4-1	TRBJ1-1	CASSLREGEDEAFF	TGCGCCAGCAGCCTCCGGGAGGGCGAGGATGAAGCTTTCTTT
TRBD1	-	TRBV5-1	TRBJ2-7	CASSSTGTGAHEQYF	TGCGCCAGCAGCTCAACCGGGACAGGGGCCCACGAGCAGTACTTC
TRBD2	-	TRBV6-8	TRBJ2-1	CASRDSLGTSGTYNEQFF	TGTGCCAGCAGAGATTCCTTAGGGACTAGCGGGACCTACAATGAGCAGTTCTTC
-	-	TRBV10-3	TRBJ1-2	CAISEDSNYGYTF	TGTGCCATCAGTGAGGACAGCAACTATGGCTACACCTTC
TRBD2	-	TRBV24-1	TRBJ2-1	CATSDLNGGRGFDEQFF	TGTGCCACCAGTGACCTCAACGGCGGGAGAGGATTCGATGAGCAGTTCTTC
-	-	TRBV2	TRBJ1-5	CASRYAGGGDQPQHF	TGTGCCAGCAGGTACGCGGGGGGCGGCGATCAGCCCCAGCATTTT
-	-	TRBV7-9	TRBJ2-4	CASSGSGERNIQYF	TGTGCCAGCAGCGGATCAGGGGAGAGGAACATTCAGTACTTC
-	-	TRBV7-2	TRBJ2-3	CASSQLAVSTDTQYF	TGTGCCAGCAGCCAATTAGCGGTTAGCACAGATACGCAGTATTTT
-	-	TRBV18	TRBJ2-1	CASSSQFSSYNEQFF	TGTGCCAGCTCCTCTCAGTTCAGCTCCTACAATGAGCAGTTCTTC
-	-	TRBV30	TRBJ1-6	CAWSVKDRGDSPLHF	TGTGCCTGGAGTGTAAAGGATAGGGGTGATTCACCCCTCCACTTT
-	once	TRBV28	TRBJ1-2	CASSPGQKGYGYTF	TGTGCCAGCAGTCCCGGACAGAAGGGCTATGGCTACACCTTC
-	-	TRBV5-6	TRBJ2-1	CASSLEYGGAGDEQFF	TGTGCCAGCAGCTTGGAGTATGGGGGAGCGGGCGATGAGCAGTTCTTC
TRBD1	-	TRBV7-2	TRBJ2-6	CASSPGQSSGANVLTF	TGTGCCAGCAGCCCGGGACAGAGCTCTGGGGCCAACGTCCTGACTTTC
TRBD2	once	TRBV19	TRBJ2-1	CASSMFPGRAYNEQFF	TGTGCCAGTAGTATGTTCCCCGGGAGGGCCTACAATGAGCAGTTCTTC
TRBD2	once	TRBV10-2	TRBJ2-1	CASSLRERYNEQFF	TGCGCCAGCAGTTTGCGGGAGAGATACAATGAGCAGTTCTTC
TRBD2	-	TRBV18	TRBJ2-1	CASSPRLAGGPDEQFF	TGTGCCAGCTCACCCCGACTAGCGGGAGGGCCGGATGAGCAGTTCTTC
TRBD1	-	TRBV4-1	TRBJ2-2	CASSQPDRVGNTGELFF	TGCGCCAGCAGCCAACCCGACAGGGTTGGGAACACCGGGGAGCTGTTTTTT
-	-	TRBV30	TRBJ2-7	CAWSVQDYQPREQYF	TGTGCCTGGAGTGTTCAGGACTACCAGCCAAGGGAGCAGTACTTC
-	-	TRBV19	TRBJ2-3	CASRDRGTTSTDTQYF	TGTGCCAGTAGGGATAGGGGCACTACTAGCACAGATACGCAGTATTTT
TRBD1	-	TRBV7-9	TRBJ1-2	CASSFPDRAVYYGYTF	TGTGCCAGCAGCTTTCCGGACAGGGCGGTGTACTATGGCTACACCTTC
TRBD2	-	TRBV25-1	TRBJ2-1	CASMSSSGRNGYNEQFF	TGTGCCAGCATGTCTTCTAGCGGGAGGAATGGTTACAATGAGCAGTTCTTC
TRBD1	-	TRBV5-1	TRBJ1-3	CASRSGQGAEGNTIYF	TGCGCCAGCAGATCGGGACAGGGGGCGGAAGGAAACACCATATATTTT
-	-	TRBV28	TRBJ1-4	CASSFPPGQGRTNEKLFF	TGTGCCAGCAGTTTTCCCCCCGGGCAGGGAAGGACTAATGAAAAACTGTTTTTT
-	-	TRBV3-1/TRBV3-2	TRBJ1-1	CASSPGEMNTEAFF	TGTGCCAGCAGTCCCGGGGAGATGAACACTGAAGCTTTCTTT
-	-	TRBV6-1	TRBJ1-5	CASSERGDNQPQHF	TGTGCCAGCAGTGAACGCGGGGACAATCAGCCCCAGCATTTT
TRBD2	once	TRBV28	TRBJ2-3	CASSLAGSTDTQYF	TGTGCCAGCAGTCTAGCGGGGAGCACAGATACGCAGTATTTT
TRBD1	-	TRBV18	TRBJ1-4	CASSPNRGDRPNEKLFF	TGTGCCAGCTCACCAAACCGAGGGGACAGACCTAATGAAAAACTGTTTTTT
-	-	TRBV28	TRBJ2-5	CASSYRYGTGETQYF	TGTGCCAGCAGTTATCGGTATGGTACGGGGGAGACCCAGTACTTC
-	-	TRBV28	TRBJ1-4	CASSLEGTATNEKLFF	TGTGCCAGCAGTTTAGAGGGGACTGCAACTAATGAAAAACTGTTTTTT
TRBD2	-	TRBV4-2	TRBJ2-7	CASSQGGGYTYEQYF	TGTGCCAGCAGCCAAGGGGGGGGATACACCTACGAGCAGTACTTC
-	-	TRBV9	TRBJ1-2	CASADRWGRTNYGYTF	TGTGCCAGCGCCGACAGATGGGGGCGCACTAACTATGGCTACACCTTC
-	-	TRBV19	TRBJ2-1	CASRVGQGGNEQFF	TGTGCCAGTAGGGTGGGGCAGGGGGGAAATGAGCAGTTCTTC
-	-	TRBV30	TRBJ1-1	CAWSGTQTSPAFF	TGTGCCTGGTCCGGGACACAGACTTCACCCGCTTTCTTT
TRBD2	-	TRBV4-1	TRBJ2-2	CASSQPPGLVWTGELFF	TGCGCCAGCAGCCAGCCGCCGGGACTAGTATGGACCGGGGAGCTGTTTTTT
-	-	TRBV6-5	TRBJ2-7	CASSYSNRVSYEQYF	TGTGCCAGCAGTTACTCGAACAGGGTGTCCTACGAGCAGTACTTC
TRBD1	-	TRBV7-2	TRBJ1-2	CASSDTGAPNYGYTF	TGTGCCAGCAGCGATACAGGGGCCCCTAACTATGGCTACACCTTC
TRBD1	-	TRBV24-1	TRBJ2-3	CATSDLPTGGTDTQYF	TGTGCCACCAGTGATCTCCCGACAGGGGGAACAGATACGCAGTATTTT